This T cell receptor (beta chain) was captured in a study of radiotherapy plus CTLA-4 blockade in lung cancer. The assay was immunoSEQ multiplex PCR, and TCRdb's table has in-frame clones only and misses some. The data contain tens of thousands of clones, 78% of them singletons. The sample holds a few counts of this clone. The V gene's germline CDR1 is SGDLS and CDR2 YYNGEE. The CDR3 contains 15 residues. The V gene lost 2 bases and the J gene lost 5 bases, with 16 bases spanning the gap. This sample comprised peripheral blood, obtained from a patient treated with radiotherapy plus ipilimumab. The rearrangement joins TRBV9 to TRBJ1-1, with D perhaps matching TRBD1 (5 bases). The receptor was isolated from a human donor with non-small cell lung cancer who had a complete response to radiotherapy plus ipilimumab. The CDR3 sequence is CASSVSSNWGTEAFF. CDR3 coding DNA: TGTGCCAGCAGCGTCTCTAGCAATTGGGGGACTGAAGCTTTCTTT.